Presented here are 2 T cell receptor beta chains from one specimen sequenced in a study of control samples from healthy donors and cancer patients. Method: immunoSEQ multiplex PCR; TCRdb's copy keeps in-frame clones and lacks some. In the table there are about 85,000 clones, roughly 91% of which are singletons. Sequenced sample: blood. These receptors were collected from a man aged 50 to 60 in good health.

This chain connects TRBV20-1 to TRBJ2-7; no definite D call. V shed 0 bases and J shed 5 bases, with 5 bases lying between them. Germline CDR1 reads DFQATT; CDR2 reads SNEGSKA (reference sequence). The CDR3 extends over 11 amino acids. This CDR3 reads CSARDLDEQYF. CDR3 in DNA: TGCAGTGCTAGAGATCTTGACGAGCAGTACTTC.

This clone was found once. The J gene is TRBJ1-3, the V gene TRBV6-1; perhaps TRBD1 as D (6 bases). V lost 1 base and J lost 11, with 15 bases in between. Germline values: CDR1 MNHNS, CDR2 SASEGT. CDR3 length: 14 residues. The CDR3: CASSEGPRGVPIYF. CDR3 coding DNA: TGTGCCAGCAGTGAAGGTCCAAGGGGGGTGCCCATATATTTT.